The clone carrying this T cell receptor (beta chain) occurred once. The data were obtained in a study of T cells in Graves' hyperthyroidism and ophthalmopathy. Turning to the study itself: Peripheral blood specimens were obtained at initial diagnosis, prior to any treatment.

RNA transcripts provided the source from which TCR beta CDR3 regions were amplified. The HTBI primer set served for first-round RT-PCR of the TCR CDR3. TCRdb re-called the multiplex PCR reads with MiXCR, one entry per CDR3 protein. This sample has roughly 710,000 distinct CDR3 sequences, with roughly a third found just once. The CDR3 consists of 15 residues. Germline-derived CDR1 and CDR2 are SGHDT and YYEEEE. The trim removed 1 base at V and 5 bases at J, leaving 7 bases unmatched. Disease duration under 2 months; hyperthyroidism patients were aged 18 to 65. Lactation, pregnancy, other autoimmune disease or uncontrolled infection excluded patients. Extraction of PBMCs used 8.5 to 10 ml of fresh peripheral blood.

The V and J genes are TRBV5-6 and TRBJ1-2, with 8 bases that match TRBD1. The clonotype comes from a woman aged 40 to 55 with Graves' hyperthyroidism. Sample: blood. CDR3 sequence reads: CASSLLTGAEYGYTF. CDR3 nucleotide sequence: TGTGCCAGCAGCTTGTTGACAGGGGCAGAATATGGCTACACCTTC.